The clone carrying this T cell receptor (beta chain) was observed a few times. The V and J ends lost 3 bases and 5 bases respectively, with 10 bases between them. CDR1 is LNHDA, CDR2 SQIVND, per germline (reference sequence). The CDR3 is 13 residues long. The data belong to a study of beta chain features in type 1 diabetes. The investigators reverse transcribed all of the isolated RNA, so they sequenced expressed TCRB transcripts. The data were produced by immunoSEQ multiplex PCR, yet TCRdb's version contains in-frame clones alone and is incomplete. The data show around 170,000 clones, approximately 9% seen once.

The rearrangement links TRBV19 to TRBJ1-1, with unresolved D. The receptor comes from a woman aged 18-35 years in good health. The source material was central memory CD4+ T cells from blood. CDR3 sequence reads: CASSIGPLTEAFF. CDR3 DNA: TGTGCCAGTAGTATTGGGCCCCTTACTGAAGCTTTCTTT.